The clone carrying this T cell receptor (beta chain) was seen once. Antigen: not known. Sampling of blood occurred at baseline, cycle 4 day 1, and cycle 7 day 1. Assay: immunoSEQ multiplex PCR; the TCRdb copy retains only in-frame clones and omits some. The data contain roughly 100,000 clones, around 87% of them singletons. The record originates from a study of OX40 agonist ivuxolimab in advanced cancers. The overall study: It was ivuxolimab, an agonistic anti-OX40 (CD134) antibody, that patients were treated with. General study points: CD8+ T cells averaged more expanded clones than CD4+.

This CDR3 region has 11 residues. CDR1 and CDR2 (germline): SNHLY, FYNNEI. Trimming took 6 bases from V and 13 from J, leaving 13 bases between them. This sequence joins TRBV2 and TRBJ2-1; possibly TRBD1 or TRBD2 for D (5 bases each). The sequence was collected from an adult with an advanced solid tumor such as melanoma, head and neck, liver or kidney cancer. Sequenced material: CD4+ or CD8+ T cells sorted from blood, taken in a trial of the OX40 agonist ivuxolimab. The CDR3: CASSPRDLQFF. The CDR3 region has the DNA TGTGCCAGCAGCCCCAGGGACCTACAGTTCTTC.